These 26 T cell receptor beta chains came from one sample sequenced in a study of cytomegalovirus exposure and HLA in healthy donors. 60 Vbeta and 13 Jbeta primers were used in PCR. Method: immunoSEQ multiplex PCR; TCRdb's copy keeps in-frame clones and lacks some. The profile covers around 110,000 clones, with around two thirds appearing a single time and just under 9.5% taken by the ten largest. Sequencing used PBMCs. The receptor set was obtained from a woman aged 40 to 50 in good health and CMV-seropositive.

V gene TRBV19 combines with J gene TRBJ2-7; 7 bases line up with TRBD1. The CDR3 contains 14 residues. Unmatched junction bases numbered 3, after V lost 3 bases and J lost 1 base. Germline-derived CDR1 and CDR2 are LNHDA and SQIVND (reference sequence). The CDR3 reads CASSMGTASYEQYF. CDR3 DNA sequence: TGTGCCAGTAGTATGGGGACAGCTTCCTACGAGCAGTACTTC.

CDR3 coding DNA: TGTGCCAGCAGCTCAGGACAGTCCCCCTACAATGAGCAGTTCTTC. It translates to CASSSGQSPYNEQFF. The V and J genes are TRBV11-2 and TRBJ2-1; D is perhaps TRBD1 (6 bases). CDR1 is SGHAT, CDR2 FQNNGV, per germline. V lost 4 bases and J 2 bases, leaving 12 bases between the germline ends. The CDR3 has 15 amino acids.

The J gene is TRBJ2-1, the V gene TRBV19; no reliable D call. This CDR3 is built from 15 residues. V gave up 3 bases and J gave up 3 bases, with 12 bases separating them. Germline CDR1 LNHDA, CDR2 SQIVND (reference sequence). The CDR3 sequence is CASSIPDIYYNEQFF. The DNA of the CDR3 is TGTGCCAGTAGTATCCCCGACATATACTACAATGAGCAGTTCTTC.

J is TRBJ2-7 and V is TRBV19; 9 bases line up with TRBD2. The CDR3 loop spans 15 amino acids. Germline V gene lookup returns CDR1 LNHDA and CDR2 SQIVND (reference sequence). The V segment lost 5 bases and the J segment 6 bases; nucleotides outside the gene matches: 11. The CDR3: CASSSRHSGSSEQYF. As DNA, the CDR3 is TGTGCCAGTAGTTCCCGGCATAGCGGGAGCAGCGAGCAGTACTTC.

The chain carries TRBV28 and TRBJ2-7; D perhaps matches TRBD1 (7 bases). Trimming pared 6 bases from V and 4 bases from J, leaving 19 bases between. The CDR3 loop spans 15 amino acids. Per the germline V gene, CDR1 is MDHEN and CDR2 is SYDVKM. CDR3 protein: CASRGGRGAPYEQYF. DNA of the CDR3: TGTGCCAGCAGGGGGGGCAGGGGGGCCCCTTACGAGCAGTACTTC. Looking up the rest from reference TRBV28 and TRBJ2-7 gives the full variable domain: DVKVTQSSRYLVKRTGEKVFLECVQDMDHENMFWYRQDPGLGLRLIYFSYDVKMKEKGDIPEGYSVSREKKERFSLILESASTNQTSMYLCASRGGRGAPYEQYFGPGTRLTVT.

A few counts support this clone. CDR3 amino acids: CASSEQETQYF. CDR3 sequence (DNA): TGCGCCAGCAGCGAGCAAGAGACCCAGTACTTC. V gene TRBV5-1 combines with J gene TRBJ2-5; no clear D. CDR1 and CDR2 from the germline V gene are SGHRS and YFSETQ. V was cut by 4 bases and J by 2 bases, with 3 bases left in between. The CDR3 has 11 residues.

The chain couples TRBV19 to TRBJ1-2; D remains unclear. The length of the CDR3 is 15 residues. CDR1 is LNHDA, CDR2 SQIVND, per germline (reference sequence). V lost 5 bases, J lost 2 bases, and 15 bases lay in between. CDR3 bases: TGTGCCAGTAGTGTCATTCGAAACACAAACTATGGCTACACCTTC. This codes for CASSVIRNTNYGYTF.

This chain connects TRBV5-6 to TRBJ2-7, with TRBD2 as a possible D gene (6 bases). The germline V gene encodes CDR1 SGHDT and CDR2 YYEEEE. The length of the CDR3 is 18 residues. Trimming shortened V by 1 base and J by 6 bases, and 26 bases separated the two germline ends. The CDR3 protein is CASSLIGQIGGPRGEQYF. In DNA form, the CDR3 reads TGTGCCAGCAGCTTGATTGGTCAGATCGGAGGGCCACGAGGCGAGCAGTACTTC.

The V and J genes are TRBV5-1 and TRBJ2-2; tentative D call: TRBD2 (5 bases). Trimming removed 0 bases at V and 3 bases at J, with 9 bases between. Germline loops: CDR1 SGHRS, CDR2 YFSETQ. The CDR3 covers 15 residues. The CDR3 nucleotides read TGCGCCAGCAGCTTGGGGACTGGCCACACCGGGGAGCTGTTTTTT. It translates to CASSLGTGHTGELFF.

This clone occurred once. The CDR3 region has the DNA TGCGCCAGCAGCCAAGGACAGGGCGGAGGATGGCCCCTCCACTTT. Translating gives CASSQGQGGGWPLHF. The chain has TRBV5-1 and TRBJ1-6; 8 bases are a match to TRBD1. The CDR3 extends over 15 amino acids. Germline trimming cut 4 bases from V and 13 bases from J; bases unmatched to any gene: 13. CDR1 SGHRS and CDR2 YFSETQ come from the germline V gene.

V usage is TRBV19 and J usage is TRBJ2-4; weak D call: TRBD2 (6 bases). This CDR3 comprises 16 residues. With 2 bases removed from V and 0 bases from J, the gap between germline ends came to 11 bases. Germline CDR1 is LNHDA and CDR2 is SQIVND (reference sequence). In nucleotides, the CDR3 is TGTGCCAGTAGTATAATGGCGGGACTAGCCAAAAACATTCAGTACTTC. The encoded protein is CASSIMAGLAKNIQYF. Drawing the rest from reference TRBV19 and TRBJ2-4, the complete variable domain is DGGITQSPKYLFRKEGQNVTLSCEQNLNHDAMYWYRQDPGQGLRLIYYSQIVNDFQKGDIAEGYSVSREKKESFPLTVTSAQKNPTAFYLCASSIMAGLAKNIQYFGAGTRLSVL.

This clone was observed once. The chain couples TRBV30 to TRBJ2-7; 12 bases fit TRBD2. V shed 2 bases, J shed 0 bases, and the junction held 14 bases outside the gene matches. The CDR3 length is 19 residues. CDR1 GTSNPN and CDR2 SVGIG come from the germline V gene (reference sequence). In DNA, the CDR3 is TGTGCCTGGAGTAGTTGGCGGACTAGCGGGATAAGGAGCTCCTACGAGCAGTACTTC. This translates into CAWSSWRTSGIRSSYEQYF.

This clone appeared a few times. The rearrangement links TRBV27 to TRBJ2-7; possibly TRBD2 for D (6 bases). Germline lookup yields CDR1 MNHEY and CDR2 SMNVEV (reference sequence). The CDR3 is 15 amino acids. Trimming stripped 5 bases from V and 3 bases from J, with 17 bases between. The CDR3 DNA reads as TGTGCCAGCAGTCCTTTAGTCTGGGGGGACTACGAGCAGTACTTC. It translates to CASSPLVWGDYEQYF.

This rearrangement joins TRBV28 to TRBJ1-2, with D possibly TRBD1 on 6 matching bases. Trimming took off 6 bases at V and 6 bases at J, with 17 bases between the two ends. CDR1 and CDR2 from the germline V gene are MDHEN and SYDVKM. This CDR3 contains 14 residues. The CDR3: CASSRGGDTDGYTF. The CDR3 coding sequence is TGTGCCAGCAGCAGAGGGGGGGACACAGATGGCTACACCTTC.

The chain couples TRBV19 to TRBJ1-1; TRBD1 is a possible D gene (5 bases). This CDR3 has 18 amino acids. Germline V lookup: CDR1 LNHDA, CDR2 SQIVND (reference sequence). The ends were cut back, 4 bases at V and 2 bases at J, with 23 bases in the middle. CDR3 region: CASSKEGPAGYTNTEAFF. CDR3 in DNA: TGTGCCAGTAGTAAAGAGGGGCCAGCGGGTTATACAAACACTGAAGCTTTCTTT.

This clone was observed a few times. The chain has TRBV5-6 and TRBJ1-1, with D perhaps TRBD1 (6 bases). CDR3 length equals 13 residues. Trimming cost V 2 bases and J 10 bases, with 15 bases left between them. The germline V gene encodes CDR1 SGHDT and CDR2 YYEEEE. CDR3 sequence: CASSLGGKVGAFF. The CDR3 region has the DNA TGTGCCAGCAGCTTAGGGGGTAAGGTTGGAGCTTTCTTT.

The rearrangement joins TRBV28 to TRBJ1-3; TRBD1 matches at 8 bases. The CDR3 length is 16 residues. V shed 4 bases, J shed 0 bases, and the junction held 5 bases outside the gene matches. Germline V gene lookup returns CDR1 MDHEN and CDR2 SYDVKM. The CDR3 protein is CASSYTGGHSGNTIYF. CDR3 DNA sequence: TGTGCCAGCAGTTACACAGGGGGTCACTCTGGAAACACCATATATTTT.

The V and J genes are TRBV15 and TRBJ2-7; TRBD2 aligns across 11 bases. This CDR3 region has 19 residues. Germline loops: CDR1 LNHNV, CDR2 YYDKDF (reference sequence). The V gene end was trimmed by 4 bases and the J gene end by 3 bases; junction bases not matched to a gene: 17. The CDR3 protein is CATSTNNGTSGLKYYEQYF. The DNA for the CDR3 is TGTGCCACCAGCACCAACAACGGGACTAGCGGACTAAAATACTACGAGCAGTACTTC. Full variable domain (remainder filled in from reference TRBV15 and TRBJ2-7): DAMVIQNPRYQVTQFGKPVTLSCSQTLNHNVMYWYQQKSSQAPKLLFHYYDKDFNNEADTPDNFQSRRPNTSFCFLDIRSPGLGDTAMYLCATSTNNGTSGLKYYEQYFGPGTRLTVT.

V usage is TRBV9 and J usage is TRBJ2-6, with 9 bases that match TRBD2. V trimming: 4 bases; J trimming: 0 bases; junction bases outside the gene matches: 11. Germline-derived CDR1 and CDR2 are SGDLS and YYNGEE. This CDR3 is built from 19 residues. In DNA, the CDR3 is TGTGCCAGCAGCCCCCAAGGGGGACTAGCTCTCTCTGGGGCCAACGTCCTGACTTTC. The encoded protein is CASSPQGGLALSGANVLTF.

This clone was observed once. The rearrangement links TRBV2 to TRBJ2-1; TRBD2 matches 10 bases. The CDR3 is made up of 13 amino acids. Germline V gene lookup returns CDR1 SNHLY and CDR2 FYNNEI. The J segment lost 12 bases and the V segment lost 2 bases, leaving 4 bases of the junction unmatched. In DNA form, the CDR3 reads TGTGCCAGCAGTGAACTAGCGGGAGTCTCGCAGTTCTTC. Translation: CASSELAGVSQFF.

J is TRBJ2-7 and V is TRBV6-1; a weak D match, TRBD2 (6 bases). The V end lost 3 bases, the J end lost 7 bases, and 13 bases lay between the germline ends. Germline CDR1 reads MNHNS; CDR2 reads SASEGT. The length of the CDR3 is 13 residues. CDR3 DNA: TGTGCCAGCAGTGAGACTAGTCCGGGGGAGCAGTACTTC. Translation gives CASSETSPGEQYF.

V and J are TRBV6-6 and TRBJ2-7; 12 bases fit TRBD2. This CDR3 region has 15 residues. With V trimmed by 4 bases and J by 1 base, 2 bases remained unmatched. Per the germline V gene, CDR1 is MNHNY and CDR2 is SVGAGI (reference sequence). The CDR3: CASSLLAGGSYEQYF. As DNA, the CDR3 is TGTGCCAGCAGTTTACTAGCGGGAGGTTCCTACGAGCAGTACTTC.

The rearrangement links TRBV7-9 to TRBJ1-5, with D possibly TRBD1 on 5 matching bases. Germline values: CDR1 SEHNR, CDR2 FQNEAQ (reference sequence). This CDR3 contains 13 residues. Trimming stripped 2 bases from V and 8 bases from J, with 10 bases between. CDR3 sequence reads: CASSLTGVEPQHF. The DNA of the CDR3 is TGTGCCAGCAGCTTAACGGGGGTAGAGCCCCAGCATTTT.

The chain joins TRBV29-1 to TRBJ2-5; 7 bases are shared with TRBD1. The CDR3 runs 14 residues. V dropped 3 bases and J dropped 1; count of bases not matched to a gene: 5. Germline V gene lookup returns CDR1 SQVTM and CDR2 ANQGSEA. CDR3 sequence: CSVEDRFGQETQYF. The CDR3 coding sequence is TGCAGCGTTGAGGACAGGTTTGGCCAAGAGACCCAGTACTTC.

The chain recombines TRBV4-2 with TRBJ2-7; 13 positions agree with TRBD2. V shed 3 bases, J shed 4 bases, and the junction held 12 bases outside the gene matches. Germline V gene sequence: CDR1 LGHNA, CDR2 YNFKEQ. The CDR3 runs 18 residues. CDR3 DNA: TGTGCCAGCAGCCAGGAACTAGCGGGAGGGGGAGGGGGATACGAGCAGTACTTC. The encoded protein is CASSQELAGGGGGYEQYF.

The rearrangement links TRBV5-1 to TRBJ2-2, with TRBD2 matching over 7 bases. Unmatched junction bases numbered 12, after V lost 6 bases and J lost 7 bases. The CDR3 is made up of 15 amino acids. The germline V gene has CDR1 SGHRS and CDR2 YFSETQ. CDR3 amino acids: CASTQSGRADGELFF. The CDR3 region has the DNA TGCGCCAGCACGCAGAGTGGGAGGGCCGACGGGGAGCTGTTTTTT. The full variable domain, its missing parts supplied by reference TRBV5-1 and TRBJ2-2, is KAGVTQTPRYLIKTRGQQVTLSCSPISGHRSVSWYQQTPGQGLQFLFEYFSETQRNKGNFPGRFSGRQFSNSRSEMNVSTLELGDSALYLCASTQSGRADGELFFGEGSRLTVL.